This entry lists 30 T cell receptor beta chains sequenced from one sample in a study of memory CD8 T cells in hepatitis C reinfection. Specified time point: peak reinfection, 3 to 8 weeks after reinfection detection. TCR sequencing was done directly ex vivo on sorted cells, without expansion in vitro. The protocol was immunoSEQ multiplex PCR, while the TCRdb copy is restricted to in-frame clones and leaves out a portion. The profile shows around 47,000 clones, more than 75% of them singletons. Sequencing used naive CD8+ T cells sorted from blood. These TCRs come from a man aged 18-30 years with hepatitis C virus infection.

The J gene is TRBJ2-2, the V gene TRBV9; TRBD2 matches at 8 bases. Germline V gene lookup returns CDR1 SGDLS and CDR2 YYNGEE. The CDR3 covers 16 residues. Trimming cost V 2 bases and J 6 bases; bases outside gene matches: 9. As DNA, the CDR3 is TGTGCCAGCAGCGTGGAGTCGGGAGGGCCGGCCGGGGAGCTGTTTTTT. It encodes CASSVESGGPAGELFF.

For the CDR3, the DNA is TGTGCCAGCAGCTTGGCGGAGGCAGATACGCAGTATTTT. The encoded protein is CASSLAEADTQYF. V usage is TRBV27 and J usage is TRBJ2-3; D might be TRBD2 (5 bases). Trimming removed 6 bases from V and 4 bases from J, with 11 bases in between. CDR3 length: 13 amino acids. CDR1 is MNHEY, CDR2 SMNVEV, per germline (reference sequence).

This chain connects TRBV19 to TRBJ1-1; 11 bases line up with TRBD1. This CDR3 spans 14 amino acids. CDR1 is LNHDA and CDR2 is SQIVND in the germline V gene (reference sequence). The trim removed 5 bases at V and 7 bases at J, leaving 6 bases unmatched. The CDR3 is CASSPRTGGLEAFF. CDR3 DNA: TGTGCCAGTAGTCCCCGGACAGGGGGCCTTGAAGCTTTCTTT.

This clone was recorded once. The rearrangement links TRBV6-6 to TRBJ2-1; 8 bases map to TRBD2. Unmatched junction bases numbered 5, after V lost 5 bases and J lost 2 bases. This CDR3 contains 15 residues. Germline V gives CDR1 MNHNY, CDR2 SVGAGI (reference sequence). CDR3 region: CASSPTSATYNEQFF. As DNA, the CDR3 is TGTGCCAGCAGTCCGACTAGCGCTACCTACAATGAGCAGTTCTTC.

The rearrangement links TRBV9 to TRBJ1-3; 7 bases match TRBD1. Losses at the gene ends were 4 bases for V and 4 bases for J; bases not matched to a gene: 5. Looked up from germline, CDR1 is SGDLS and CDR2 is YYNGEE. CDR3 length: 14 residues. CDR3 residues: CASSFTGAGNTIYF. The CDR3 DNA reads TGTGCCAGCAGCTTTACAGGGGCCGGAAACACCATATATTTT.

The chain joins TRBV28 to TRBJ2-1; 8 bases line up with TRBD2. Germline CDR1 and CDR2: MDHEN and SYDVKM. J was trimmed by 9 bases and V by 4 bases; bases with no gene match: 14. The CDR3 has 16 residues. The CDR3 DNA is TGTGCCAGCAGTTCCCCTCCTCCGGGGGGGTCCTTTGAGCAGTTCTTC. This encodes CASSSPPPGGSFEQFF.

The chain is built from TRBV28 and TRBJ1-3, with 7 positions matching TRBD1. The CDR3 covers 18 residues. The germline V gene encodes CDR1 MDHEN and CDR2 SYDVKM. Trimming took 4 bases from V and 3 from J; bases not matched to a gene: 15. The CDR3 DNA is TGTGCCAGCAGTTATACCGGGACAGAGTGGGGAAATGGAAACACCATATATTTT. Translation gives CASSYTGTEWGNGNTIYF.

The rearrangement links TRBV2 to TRBJ2-1, with a tentative D call TRBD2 (6 bases). There are 16 residues in the CDR3. The V end was cut by 4 bases, the J end by 4 bases, with 17 bases between. CDR1 and CDR2 from the germline V gene are SNHLY and FYNNEI. The CDR3 loop reads CASSVAASEVYNEQFF. The CDR3 nucleotides read TGTGCCAGCAGTGTGGCGGCTAGCGAAGTATACAATGAGCAGTTCTTC.

The V and J genes are TRBV6-1 and TRBJ1-1; possible D gene TRBD1, 5 bases. CDR1 is MNHNS and CDR2 is SASEGT in the germline V gene. The CDR3 has 13 amino acids. With 5 bases removed from V and 1 base from J, the gap between germline ends came to 8 bases. CDR3 in DNA: TGTGCCAGCAGTTGGAGGGGGAACACTGAAGCTTTCTTT. Translation gives CASSWRGNTEAFF.

The chain has TRBV10-2 and TRBJ2-7; D might be TRBD2 (6 bases). V lost 4 bases, J lost 1 base, and 11 bases lay in between. Germline V gene lookup returns CDR1 WSHSY and CDR2 SAAADI. The CDR3 length is 14 residues. In DNA, the CDR3 is TGCGCCAGCAGTGCGGGACTCGATTCCTACGAGCAGTACGTC. Translating gives CASSAGLDSYEQYV.

A single count supports this clone. CDR3 amino acids: CASRAGVKGGTKYNEQFF. The CDR3 DNA reads TGCGCCAGCCGGGCTGGAGTTAAGGGGGGGACTAAATACAATGAGCAGTTCTTC. This chain connects TRBV4-3 to TRBJ2-1; tentatively, D is TRBD2 (7 bases). CDR1 is LGHNA, CDR2 YSLEER, per germline. Trimming took 8 bases from V and 4 from J, leaving 27 bases between them. CDR3 size: 18 residues.

About this clone: At one end the junction does not follow the germline gene, possibly because of a read error. In nucleotides, the CDR3 is TGTGCCAGCAGTTTGGGGGAGACTGAGCAGTTCTTC. Its protein product is CASSLGETEQFF. The chain combines TRBV5-6 with TRBJ2-1, with D perhaps assigned TRBD1 or TRBD2 (5 bases each). CDR1 and CDR2 from the germline V gene are SGHDT and YYEEEE. The CDR3 is made up of 12 amino acids. Drawing the rest from reference TRBV5-6 and TRBJ2-1, the complete variable domain is DAGVTQSPTHLIKTRGQQVTLRCSPKSGHDTVSWYQQALGQGPQFIFQYYEEEERQRGNFPDRFSGHQFPNYSSELNVNALLLGDSALYLCASSLGETEQFFGPGTRLTVL.

The chain combines TRBV28 with TRBJ1-3; tentative D call: TRBD1 (5 bases). The CDR3 totals 14 residues. V shed 5 bases and J shed 1 base, with 9 bases lying between them. Germline assignment: CDR1 MDHEN and CDR2 SYDVKM. Here the CDR3 DNA reads TGTGCCAGCAGTCCCCAGGGTTCTGGAAACACCATATATTTT. It translates to CASSPQGSGNTIYF. Based on the CDR3 plus reference TRBV28 and TRBJ1-3, the full variable domain is DVKVTQSSRYLVKRTGEKVFLECVQDMDHENMFWYRQDPGLGLRLIYFSYDVKMKEKGDIPEGYSVSREKKERFSLILESASTNQTSMYLCASSPQGSGNTIYFGEGSWLTVV.

The chain has TRBV11-2 and TRBJ2-3, with 14 nucleotides matching TRBD2. From germline, CDR1 is SGHAT and CDR2 FQNNGV. The CDR3 consists of 16 residues. V lost 5 bases to trimming and J lost 5 bases; unmatched junction nucleotides: 6. Written as DNA, the CDR3 is TGTGCCAGCAGCGCAGGGGGACTAGCGGGGGAAGATACGCAGTATTTT. It translates to CASSAGGLAGEDTQYF. The variable domain in full, with the rest retrieved from reference TRBV11-2 and TRBJ2-3, is EAGVAQSPRYKIIEKRQSVAFWCNPISGHATLYWYQQILGQGPKLLIQFQNNGVVDDSQLPKDRFSAERLKGVDSTLKIQPAKLEDSAVYLCASSAGGLAGEDTQYFGPGTRLTVL.

The chain is built from TRBV11-2 and TRBJ2-5; tentatively, D is TRBD1 (8 bases). V was cut by 1 base and J by 3 bases, with 12 bases left in between. Germline V CDR1 and CDR2: SGHAT, FQNNGV. This CDR3 has 15 amino acids. As DNA, the CDR3 is TGTGCCAGCAGCTTAGGCGGGGGACAGGAAGAGACCCAGTACTTC. Its translation: CASSLGGGQEETQYF.

This rearrangement joins TRBV29-1 to TRBJ2-7, with D tentatively TRBD1 (6 bases). V lost 6 bases to trimming and J lost 7 bases, with 16 bases between them. The CDR3 runs to 12 residues. Germline lookup yields CDR1 SQVTM and CDR2 ANQGSEA. The CDR3 nucleotides read TGCAGCGTCGCGACAGGTACCTCGGAGCAGTACTTC. Translating gives CSVATGTSEQYF.

The chain links TRBV10-3 to TRBJ2-3; 7 bases fit TRBD2. The CDR3 loop spans 18 amino acids. Trimming removed 3 bases from V and 3 bases from J; junction bases left unmatched: 15. Germline values: CDR1 ENHRY, CDR2 SYGVKD. CDR3 nucleotide sequence: TGTGCCATCAGTGAAGTTTCGGCGGGAGTCTTTTCAACAGATACGCAGTATTTT. Translated, it gives CAISEVSAGVFSTDTQYF.

J is TRBJ2-1 and V is TRBV10-2; TRBD2 might be the D (5 bases). The CDR3 has 11 amino acids. The germline V gene encodes CDR1 WSHSY and CDR2 SAAADI. V was cut by 6 bases and J by 8 bases, with 8 bases left in between. The CDR3 DNA is TGCGCCAGCAGGCGGGCCTATGAGCAGTTCTTC. It is translated as CASRRAYEQFF.

In its sample, this clone was seen a few times. The chain recombines TRBV7-9 with TRBJ2-1; D is unresolved. CDR1 and CDR2 (germline): SEHNR, FQNEAQ (reference sequence). The V and J ends lost 4 bases and 8 bases respectively, with 9 bases between them. The CDR3 has 12 residues. CDR3 coding DNA: TGTGCCAGCAGCTCCGAGCGCGATGAGCAGTTCTTC. Its protein is CASSSERDEQFF.

V is TRBV28 and J is TRBJ1-6; tentatively, D is TRBD1 (6 bases). The germline V gene encodes CDR1 MDHEN and CDR2 SYDVKM. Trimming removed 3 bases from V and 3 bases from J, with 12 bases in between. The CDR3 spans 16 residues. The CDR3 bases are TGTGCCAGCAGTTTCTCCGGGACAAACTATAATTCACCCCTCCACTTT. Residues: CASSFSGTNYNSPLHF.

This clone was counted once. The DNA for the CDR3 is TGTGCCAGCAGCTTCCCTAACGGCACTGAAGCTTTCTTT. Translating gives CASSFPNGTEAFF. The chain joins TRBV11-2 to TRBJ1-1; no reliable D call. The CDR3 extends over 13 amino acids. V dropped 3 bases and J dropped 4 bases, with 9 bases sitting between them. The germline V gene has CDR1 SGHAT and CDR2 FQNNGV.

The chain uses TRBV4-3 and TRBJ1-3, with a possible D match to TRBD2 (7 bases). Judging by the DNA end, TRBJ2-2 fits better; the J call may be wrong. The CDR3 totals 15 residues. The V gene's germline CDR1 is LGHNA and CDR2 YSLEER. The CDR3 coding sequence is TGCGCCAGCAGCCAAGATGGGAGGGGGGGCGGGGAGCTGTTTTTT. Its translation is CASSQDGRGGGELFF.

The J gene is TRBJ2-7, the V gene TRBV6-1; 8 bases are shared with TRBD1. Germline trimming cut 7 bases from V and 4 bases from J; bases unmatched to any gene: 9. The germline gives CDR1 MNHNS, CDR2 SASEGT. CDR3 length: 14 residues. This CDR3 is CASTDRGVGYEQYV. CDR3 nucleotides: TGTGCCAGCACTGACAGGGGCGTGGGTTACGAGCAGTACGTC.

The rearrangement links TRBV6-5 to TRBJ2-3; 7 bases are a match to TRBD1. The junction had 7 bases not matched to a gene; V was cut back by 6 bases and J by 4 bases. The CDR3 spans 14 residues. Germline loops: CDR1 MNHEY, CDR2 SVGAGI. The DNA of the CDR3 is TGTGCCAGCAGCCGTGGACAGGAACCAGATACGCAGTATTTT. Protein sequence: CASSRGQEPDTQYF.

This clone has a single count. This chain uses TRBV9 with TRBJ2-1, with 9 positions matching TRBD1. The CDR3 loop spans 14 amino acids. The germline V gene encodes CDR1 SGDLS and CDR2 YYNGEE. Trimming at V came to 3 bases and at J to 8 bases, leaving 6 bases not matched to a gene. CDR3: CASSETGGADEQFF. The CDR3 DNA reads as TGTGCCAGCAGCGAAACAGGGGGCGCGGATGAGCAGTTCTTC.

The chain recombines TRBV6-4 with TRBJ1-5; possibly TRBD1 for D (5 bases). This CDR3 contains 13 residues. CDR1 and CDR2 from the germline V gene are MRHNA and SNTAGT. Trimming stripped 8 bases from V and 6 bases from J, with 14 bases between. Here the CDR3 DNA reads TGTGCCAGCCCGGACGGGGGGACTCAGCCCCAGCATTTT. Translated, it gives CASPDGGTQPQHF.

V usage is TRBV7-9 and J usage is TRBJ2-7; D is undetermined. This CDR3 has 14 amino acids. Germline-derived CDR1 and CDR2 are SEHNR and FQNEAQ (reference sequence). Trimming left V 5 bases short and J 0 bases short, with 11 bases between. CDR3 sequence (DNA): TGTGCCAGCAGCCGCACGGGTCTCTCCTACGAGCAGTACTTC. It yields the protein CASSRTGLSYEQYF.

V is TRBV4-3 and J is TRBJ2-5, with 9 bases matching TRBD1. Germline V gene sequence: CDR1 LGHNA, CDR2 YSLEER. The CDR3 loop spans 14 amino acids. V lost 4 bases, J lost 9 bases, and 9 bases stayed unmatched. In DNA form, the CDR3 reads TGCGCCAGCAGCCTCGCGGGACAGGGCCCCCCCCAGTACTTC. Residues: CASSLAGQGPPQYF.

The rearrangement links TRBV10-3 to TRBJ2-1; 10 bases agree with TRBD2. Trimming at V came to 5 bases and at J to 0 bases, leaving 10 bases not matched to a gene. The CDR3 is made up of 18 amino acids. Germline V gene sequence: CDR1 ENHRY, CDR2 SYGVKD. CDR3 protein: CAISILPASGSSYNEQFF. DNA of the CDR3: TGTGCCATCAGTATCCTCCCGGCTAGCGGGAGCTCCTACAATGAGCAGTTCTTC.

The chain employs TRBV27 and TRBJ2-7, with 8 positions matching TRBD1. Trimming took 5 bases from V and 3 from J; bases not matched to a gene: 6. Germline V gene lookup returns CDR1 MNHEY and CDR2 SMNVEV (reference sequence). The CDR3 length is 14 residues. DNA for the CDR3: TGTGCCAGCAGTCCCGGGACAGGACTCTACGAGCAGTACTTC. This gives the protein CASSPGTGLYEQYF.